These 28 T cell receptor beta chains originate from one sample sequenced in a study of read filtering for tumor transcriptome and immune sequencing. From roughly 390 ng of RNA, a library with molecular barcoded alpha/delta and beta/gamma adaptors was made. TCRdb itself ran the reads through MiXCR, one entry per CDR3 protein. In the table there are 85,000 or so distinct CDR3 sequences, roughly 12% of which are singletons. Sequencing used a population of CD138-negative cells sorted from bone marrow. These receptor sequences come from a donor aged 40 or over with multiple myeloma.

This clonotype was counted many times. The chain carries TRBV20-1 and TRBJ2-3; 10 positions match TRBD2. From germline, CDR1 is DFQATT and CDR2 SNEGSKA (reference sequence). The CDR3 is 15 amino acids. The V and J ends lost 3 bases and 2 bases, in that order; junction bases with no gene match: 5. The CDR3 here is CSARRTSGFTDTQYF. The CDR3 DNA reads as TGCAGTGCTAGGAGGACTAGCGGATTCACAGATACGCAGTATTTT.

The table lists this clonotype with many counts. V usage is TRBV20-1 and J usage is TRBJ2-1; no clear D. Deletions cut 3 bases from V and 8 bases from J, with 23 bases between. The CDR3 length is 16 residues. Germline-derived CDR1 and CDR2 are DFQATT and SNEGSKA (reference sequence). The CDR3: CSASLPLVAIGDEQFF. Here the CDR3 DNA reads TGCAGTGCTAGCCTACCTCTAGTCGCCATTGGTGATGAGCAGTTCTTC.

With regard to this clonotype: An end of the junction differs from the germline gene, which may be a read error. This rearrangement joins TRBV7-9 to TRBJ2-1; D might be TRBD1 or TRBD2, each matching 7 bases. Germline assignment: CDR1 SEHNR and CDR2 FQNEAQ (reference sequence). The CDR3 has 15 residues. CDR3 protein: CASSPRGRENKEQFF. The CDR3 nucleotides are TGTGCCAGCAGCCCAAGGGGGCGGGAGAACAAAGAGCAGTTTTTC.

A remark on this clonotype: Possible read error: a much larger clone is one base away. The chain carries TRBV12-3 or TRBV12-4 and TRBJ2-7; 9 nucleotides agree with TRBD1. This CDR3 contains 11 residues. V dropped 7 bases and J dropped 12; count of bases not matched to a gene: 7. CDR3 sequence reads: CASNPGQGLYF. The CDR3 DNA reads TGTGCCAGCAATCCGGGACAGGGACTGTACTTC.

A remark on this clonotype: One base away lies a much larger clone, so this may be a sequencing read error. V gene TRBV10-3 combines with J gene TRBJ2-2, with 14 bases identical to TRBD2. This CDR3 is 17 amino acids long. J gave up 3 bases and V 8 bases, and 8 bases lay outside the gene matches. CDR1 and CDR2 (germline): ENHRY, SYGVKD. Here the CDR3 reads CAIAGTSGSRDTGELFF. The CDR3 region has the DNA TGTGCCATCGCCGGGACTAGCGGGAGTCGGGACACCGGGGAGCTGTTTTTT.

The V and J genes are TRBV11-1 and TRBJ2-2, with 7 positions matching TRBD1. Germline V gene data show CDR1 as SGHAT and CDR2 as FQDESV (reference sequence). V gave up 5 bases and J gave up 3 bases; unmatched junction bases: 6. The CDR3 totals 15 residues. The CDR3 region is CASSMTGMDTGELFF. The CDR3 DNA sequence: TGTGCCAGCAGCATGACAGGGATGGACACCGGGGAGCTGTTTTTT.

This clonotype was observed many times. The V call is TRBV7-9, the J call TRBJ2-3, with 7 bases fitting TRBD1. CDR3 length equals 16 residues. CDR1 is SEHNR and CDR2 is FQNEAQ in the germline V gene (reference sequence). V gave up 5 bases and J gave up 6 bases; unmatched junction bases: 14. Here the CDR3 DNA reads TGTGCCAGCAGCACCCGAACAGGGGCCCGCAGGGATACGCAGTATTTT. Its protein product is CASSTRTGARRDTQYF.

This clonotype was observed at least ten times. CDR3 amino acids: CASSRGNYEQYF. The CDR3 bases are TGTGCCAGCAGTCGCGGCAACTACGAGCAGTACTTC. This chain uses TRBV2 with TRBJ2-7; unclear D gene. Germline lookup yields CDR1 SNHLY and CDR2 FYNNEI. The CDR3 is 12 residues long. Deletions cut 5 bases from V and 3 bases from J, with 8 bases between.

This clonotype was found many times. The chain is built from TRBV5-6 and TRBJ2-1, with TRBD2 identical over 13 bases. Germline lookup yields CDR1 SGHDT and CDR2 YYEEEE. V lost 6 bases to trimming and J lost 3 bases; unmatched junction nucleotides: 6. This CDR3 has 16 residues. CDR3 region: CASTRLAGGRYNEQFF. The CDR3 DNA is TGTGCCAGCACCCGACTAGCGGGAGGCCGCTACAATGAGCAGTTCTTC.

This clonotype has at least ten counts. This chain uses TRBV20-1 with TRBJ1-5, with D possibly TRBD1 on 6 matching bases. The CDR3 totals 15 residues. Between the trimmed V and J ends, which lost 3 bases and 4 bases, there was a span of 16 bases. CDR1 is DFQATT and CDR2 is SNEGSKA in the germline V gene (reference sequence). Here the CDR3 reads CSARRGRGWNQPQHF. The CDR3, as DNA: TGCAGTGCTAGGAGGGGGAGGGGGTGGAATCAGCCCCAGCATTTT.

Comment on this clonotype: A much larger clone differs by one base, so this may be a read error. CDR3 in DNA: TGCGGCGTGAGGAGGGACATGAACACTGAAGCTTTCTTT. It yields the protein CGVRRDMNTEAFF. V is TRBV29-1 and J is TRBJ1-1; D may be TRBD1 (6 bases). The germline gives CDR1 SQVTM, CDR2 ANQGSEA. The CDR3 runs to 13 residues.

This clonotype showed up many times. CDR3 region: CASSSDWAGELFF. The CDR3 DNA is TGTGCCAGCAGCTCGGACTGGGCCGGGGAGCTGTTTTTT. The V call is TRBV7-9, the J call TRBJ2-2, with a possible D match to TRBD2 (5 bases). V lost 4 bases to trimming and J lost 6 bases, with 9 bases between them. From germline, CDR1 is SEHNR and CDR2 FQNEAQ (reference sequence). This CDR3 spans 13 amino acids. Full variable domain (rest looked up from reference TRBV7-9 and TRBJ2-2): DTGVSQNPRHKITKRGQNVTFRCDPISEHNRLYWYRQTLGQGPEFLTYFQNEAQLEKSRLLSDRFSAERPKGSFSTLEIQRTEQGDSAMYLCASSSDWAGELFFGEGSRLTVL.

This clonotype was recorded at least ten times. The gene calls are TRBV20-1 and TRBJ2-7, with D maybe TRBD2 (5 bases). This CDR3 region has 13 residues. Trimming removed 6 bases from V and 2 bases from J, with 14 bases in between. Germline V gene data show CDR1 as DFQATT and CDR2 as SNEGSKA (reference sequence). This CDR3 reads CSAPEGLAYEQYF. In nucleotides, the CDR3 is TGCAGTGCCCCTGAGGGTCTGGCCTACGAGCAGTACTTC.

This clonotype appeared many times. The genes are TRBV29-1 and TRBJ2-5, with D tentatively TRBD1 (5 bases). V was trimmed by 6 bases and J by 0 bases, leaving 11 bases between them. The CDR3 extends over 13 amino acids. CDR1 and CDR2 from the germline V gene are SQVTM and ANQGSEA. This CDR3 reads CSVDTRYQETQYF. CDR3 bases: TGCAGCGTGGACACAAGGTACCAAGAGACCCAGTACTTC.

The V gene is TRBV3-1, the J gene TRBJ2-7, with D possibly TRBD1 on 5 matching bases. CDR1 LGHDT and CDR2 YNNKEL come from the germline V gene (reference sequence). V gave up 1 base and J gave up 5 bases, with 15 bases separating them. The CDR3 spans 15 residues. DNA for the CDR3: TGTGCCAGCAGCCAAGGCTTGCGCAGGGTTGACGAGCAGTACTTC. It translates to CASSQGLRRVDEQYF.

The sample holds many counts of this clonotype. The gene calls are TRBV5-1 and TRBJ2-5; TRBD1 matches 7 bases. Germline assignment: CDR1 SGHRS and CDR2 YFSETQ. Trimming cost V 5 bases and J 0 bases; bases outside gene matches: 7. The CDR3 sequence is 15 residues long. The CDR3 sequence is CASSFIQGNQETQYF. In nucleotides, the CDR3 is TGCGCCAGCAGTTTTATACAGGGGAACCAAGAGACCCAGTACTTC.

This clonotype was detected many times. The chain couples TRBV29-1 to TRBJ2-1; 10 nucleotides match TRBD1. J gave up 1 base and V 5 bases, and 2 bases lay outside the gene matches. Germline CDR1 reads SQVTM; CDR2 reads ANQGSEA. The CDR3 totals 14 residues. In DNA form, the CDR3 reads TGCAGCGTTCCGGGACAGGGGTCCTACAATGAGCAGTTCTTC. Translation gives CSVPGQGSYNEQFF.

This clonotype has a single count. The V gene is TRBV7-2, the J gene TRBJ1-1; 7 bases are shared with TRBD1. Per the germline V gene, CDR1 is SGHTA and CDR2 is FQGNSA. The CDR3 contains 15 residues. V dropped 4 bases and J dropped 3; count of bases not matched to a gene: 8. The CDR3 here is CASSSYLTGDTEAFF. CDR3 sequence (DNA): TGTGCCAGCAGCTCCTACCTCACAGGGGACACTGAAGCTTTCTTT.

There are many counts of this clonotype. The chain has TRBV5-1 and TRBJ1-1; D is uncertain. CDR1 is SGHRS and CDR2 is YFSETQ in the germline V gene. The CDR3 is made up of 15 amino acids. The V gene lost 0 bases and the J gene lost 3 bases, with 12 bases spanning the gap. This CDR3 reads CASSLEPGVDTEAFF. DNA for the CDR3: TGCGCCAGCAGCTTGGAACCCGGGGTGGACACTGAAGCTTTCTTT.

The count of this clonotype is one. V is TRBV3-1 and J is TRBJ2-1, with 10 bases fitting TRBD2. With V trimmed by 7 bases and J by 1 base, 4 bases remained unmatched. This CDR3 is 15 amino acids long. Looked up from germline, CDR1 is LGHDT and CDR2 is YNNKEL (reference sequence). CDR3 protein: CASKAGGPSYNEQFF. As DNA, the CDR3 is TGTGCCAGCAAAGCGGGAGGGCCTTCCTACAATGAGCAGTTCTTC.

This clonotype was seen repeatedly, ten times or more. The chain couples TRBV29-1 to TRBJ2-1; D is ambiguous. The V end lost 7 bases, the J end lost 6 bases, and 13 bases lay between the germline ends. The length of the CDR3 is 12 residues. Per the germline V gene, CDR1 is SQVTM and CDR2 is ANQGSEA. DNA of the CDR3: TGCAGCGCCGGACCCGAGTCCAATGAGCAGTTCTTC. This translates into CSAGPESNEQFF.

This clonotype was recorded many times. The chain is built from TRBV6-2 or TRBV6-3 and TRBJ2-1; D is unresolved. CDR1 MNHEY and CDR2 SVGEGT come from the germline V gene. This CDR3 is built from 13 residues. Trimming left V 6 bases short and J 4 bases short, with 10 bases between. CDR3 nucleotide sequence: TGTGCCAGCAGAAGCGACCCGTACAATGAGCAGTTCTTC. Translation: CASRSDPYNEQFF.

At least ten counts were recorded for this clonotype. This chain joins TRBV10-1 and TRBJ2-7; D unresolved. CDR1 and CDR2 from the germline V gene are WNHNN and SYGVQD (reference sequence). CDR3 size: 14 residues. The V end lost 3 bases, the J end lost 1 base, and 10 bases lay between the germline ends. CDR3 protein: CASSESDGSYEQYF. The CDR3 DNA reads as TGCGCCAGCAGTGAAAGTGACGGATCCTACGAGCAGTACTTC.

This clonotype came up many times. This chain uses TRBV4-1 with TRBJ2-3; 10 bases match TRBD2. Germline CDR1 MGHRA, CDR2 YSYEKL. Losses at the gene ends were 0 bases for V and 2 bases for J; bases not matched to a gene: 8. The CDR3 is 18 amino acids. CDR3 in DNA: TGCGCCAGCAGCCAAGATCCGGCTAGCGGGAGACACACAGATACGCAGTATTTT. Translation: CASSQDPASGRHTDTQYF.

This clonotype occurred many times. This rearrangement joins TRBV11-2 to TRBJ2-2; 8 bases fit TRBD1. The CDR3 runs to 19 residues. With 1 base clipped from V and 4 bases from J, the junction kept 14 bases outside the gene matches. CDR1 and CDR2 (germline): SGHAT, FQNNGV. CDR3 coding DNA: TGTGCCAGCAGCTTAGGGTCAGGGGGCTGGTCTCCACTCACCGGGGAGCTGTTTTTT. Its translation is CASSLGSGGWSPLTGELFF.

This clonotype was seen many times. The V call is TRBV28, the J call TRBJ2-1; 8 bases map to TRBD2. This CDR3 is 14 amino acids long. Trimming cost V 3 bases and J 9 bases; bases outside gene matches: 7. CDR1 and CDR2 from the germline V gene are MDHEN and SYDVKM. The CDR3 region has the DNA TGTGCCAGCAGTTTGCGGACGGGAGGGCGTGAGCAGTTCTTC. This gives the protein CASSLRTGGREQFF.

This clonotype occurred many times. The gene calls are TRBV5-1 and TRBJ2-5; TRBD2 agrees at 9 bases. Germline CDR1 reads SGHRS; CDR2 reads YFSETQ. This CDR3 spans 17 amino acids. The V and J ends lost 4 bases and 1 base, in that order; junction bases with no gene match: 11. This CDR3 is CASSGGLASGTQETQYF. In DNA, the CDR3 is TGCGCCAGCAGCGGGGGGTTGGCTAGCGGGACCCAAGAGACCCAGTACTTC. Based on the CDR3 plus reference TRBV5-1 and TRBJ2-5, the full variable domain is KAGVTQTPRYLIKTRGQQVTLSCSPISGHRSVSWYQQTPGQGLQFLFEYFSETQRNKGNFPGRFSGRQFSNSRSEMNVSTLELGDSALYLCASSGGLASGTQETQYFGPGTRLLVL.

As regards this clonotype: The CDR3 ends on some other residue instead of the conserved phenylalanine or tryptophan, so this is likely a read error. V and J are TRBV20-1 and TRBJ2-1; the D call may be TRBD1 or TRBD2 (5 bases each). Germline assignment: CDR1 DFQATT and CDR2 SNEGSKA (reference sequence). This CDR3 is 14 amino acids long. The ends were cut back, 3 bases at V and 1 base at J, with 10 bases in the middle. In DNA, the CDR3 is TGCAGTGCTAGTGGGACGTTATCCTACAATGAGCAGTTCTCC. Translating it yields CSASGTLSYNEQFS.